Listed here are 8 T cell receptor beta chains from one sample, sequenced in a study of graft-versus-host responses after intestinal transplantation. Their specific antigens are unknown. TCRdb keeps only in-frame clones here, not all; method: immunoSEQ multiplex PCR. The top ten hold roughly 0.16% of the sample, which has some 130,000 clones, about 92% seen once. Material: unstimulated CD4+ T cells sorted from spleen or lymph node cells, obtained before intestinal transplant. These TCRs come from a human donor who received an intestinal transplant.

The table lists this clone with a count of one. The chain combines TRBV27 with TRBJ2-3; D might be TRBD1 (6 bases). The V and J ends lost 2 bases and 3 bases respectively, with 9 bases between them. Per germline, CDR1 MNHEY and CDR2 SMNVEV (reference sequence). This CDR3 spans 14 amino acids. The CDR3 loop reads CASSLNRATDTQYF. In DNA, the CDR3 is TGTGCCAGCAGTTTAAACAGGGCAACAGATACGCAGTATTTT.

The V call is TRBV11-3, the J call TRBJ2-7; D might be TRBD1 (5 bases). The CDR3 totals 12 residues. Germline CDR1 SGHNT, CDR2 YENEEA. V was shortened by 5 bases and J by 4 bases, with 9 bases between the two germline ends. CDR3 coding DNA: TGTGCCAGCAGCACCCGACAGTACGAGCAGTACTTC. Amino acids: CASSTRQYEQYF.

About this clone itself: One end of the junction varies from germline; a read error may be responsible. V usage is TRBV5-4 and J usage is TRBJ2-3, with 9 bases that match TRBD2. The V gene's germline CDR1 is SGHNT and CDR2 YYREEE (reference sequence). This CDR3 has 13 amino acids. Here the CDR3 reads CASSGTSTDTQYF. The CDR3 DNA reads as TGTGCCAGCAGCGGGACTAGCACGGATACGCAGTATTTT.

The chain is built from TRBV30 and TRBJ1-2; D remains ambiguous. Germline V gene lookup returns CDR1 GTSNPN and CDR2 SVGIG (reference sequence). V lost 0 bases, J lost 0 bases, and 11 bases lay in between. The CDR3 has 15 residues. CDR3 sequence: CAWSVRRRANYGYTF. The CDR3 DNA reads TGTGCCTGGAGTGTAAGACGGAGGGCTAACTATGGCTACACCTTC. The whole variable domain, filled in from reference TRBV30 and TRBJ1-2, reads SQTIHQWPATLVQPVGSPLSLECTVEGTSNPNLYWYRQAAGRGLQLLFYSVGIGQISSEVPQNLSASRPQDRQFILSSKKLLLSDSGFYLCAWSVRRRANYGYTFGSGTRLTVV.

This chain links TRBV7-9 with TRBJ1-4, with D possibly being TRBD1 (5 bases). This CDR3 is built from 14 residues. Germline-derived CDR1 and CDR2 are SEHNR and FQNEAQ (reference sequence). V dropped 1 base and J dropped 7 bases, with 10 bases sitting between them. CDR3 residues: CASSLVGGAEKLFF. The CDR3 nucleotides read TGTGCCAGCAGCTTAGTAGGAGGGGCTGAAAAACTGTTTTTT.

This chain uses TRBV11-3 with TRBJ2-3; 10 nucleotides agree with TRBD1. V was clipped by 4 bases and J by 4 bases; unmatched bases: 11. This CDR3 is 17 amino acids long. Germline V lookup: CDR1 SGHNT, CDR2 YENEEA. CDR3 nucleotides: TGTGCCAGCAGCTCACCCCAGGGACAGGGGAGCGCAGATACGCAGTATTTT. It yields the protein CASSSPQGQGSADTQYF.

The V and J genes are TRBV7-2 and TRBJ2-2, with D possibly being TRBD1 (5 bases). The germline V gene encodes CDR1 SGHTA and CDR2 FQGNSA. The CDR3 length is 15 residues. Trimming shortened V by 0 bases and J by 5 bases, and 10 bases separated the two germline ends. Written as DNA, the CDR3 is TGTGCCAGCAGCTTAGCGGACACCGTGACCGGGGAGCTGTTTTTT. Its translation: CASSLADTVTGELFF. The whole variable domain, remainder taken from reference TRBV7-2 and TRBJ2-2, is GAGVSQSPSNKVTEKGKDVELRCDPISGHTALYWYRQSLGQGLEFLIYFQGNSAPDKSGLPSDRFSAERTGGSVSTLTIQRTQQEDSAVYLCASSLADTVTGELFFGEGSRLTVL.

The J gene is TRBJ2-2, the V gene TRBV18; 11 bases are a match to TRBD1. The V segment lost 6 bases and the J segment 6 bases; nucleotides outside the gene matches: 6. Germline assignment: CDR1 KGHSH and CDR2 LQKENI. CDR3 size: 15 residues. CDR3 residues: CASSAAGQGAGELFF. In nucleotides, the CDR3 is TGTGCCAGCTCCGCCGCGGGACAGGGGGCCGGGGAGCTGTTTTTT.